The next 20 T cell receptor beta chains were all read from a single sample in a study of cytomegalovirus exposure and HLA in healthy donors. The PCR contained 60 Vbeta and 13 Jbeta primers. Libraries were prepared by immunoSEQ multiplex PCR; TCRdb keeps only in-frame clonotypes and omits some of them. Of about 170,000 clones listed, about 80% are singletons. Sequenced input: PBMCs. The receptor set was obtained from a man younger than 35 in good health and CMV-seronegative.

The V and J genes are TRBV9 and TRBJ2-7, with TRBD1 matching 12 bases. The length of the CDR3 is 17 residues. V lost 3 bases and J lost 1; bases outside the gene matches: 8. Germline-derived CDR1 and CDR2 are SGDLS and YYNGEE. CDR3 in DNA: TGTGCCAGCAGCGGTCCCGGGACAGGGGGCAGGTCCTACGAGCAGTACTTC. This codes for CASSGPGTGGRSYEQYF. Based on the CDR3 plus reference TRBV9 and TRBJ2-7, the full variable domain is DSGVTQTPKHLITATGQRVTLRCSPRSGDLSVYWYQQSLDQGLQFLIQYYNGEERAKGNILERFSAQQFPDLHSELNLSSLELGDSALYFCASSGPGTGGRSYEQYFGPGTRLTVT.

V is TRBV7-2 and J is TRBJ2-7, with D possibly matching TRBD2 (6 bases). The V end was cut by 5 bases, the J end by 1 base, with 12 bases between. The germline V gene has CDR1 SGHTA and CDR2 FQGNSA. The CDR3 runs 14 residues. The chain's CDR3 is CASSHGGRSYEQYF. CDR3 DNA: TGTGCCAGCAGCCACGGGGGTCGGTCCTACGAGCAGTACTTC.

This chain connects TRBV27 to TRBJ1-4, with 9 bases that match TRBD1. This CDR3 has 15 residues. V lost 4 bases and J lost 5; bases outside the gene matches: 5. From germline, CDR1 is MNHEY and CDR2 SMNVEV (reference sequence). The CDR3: CASSSSGQGNEKLFF. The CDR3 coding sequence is TGTGCCAGCAGTTCTTCCGGACAGGGGAATGAAAAACTGTTTTTT. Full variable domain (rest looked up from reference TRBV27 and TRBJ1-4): EAQVTQNPRYLITVTGKKLTVTCSQNMNHEYMSWYRQDPGLGLRQIYYSMNVEVTDKGDVPEGYKVSRKEKRNFPLILESPSPNQTSLYFCASSSSGQGNEKLFFGSGTQLSVL.

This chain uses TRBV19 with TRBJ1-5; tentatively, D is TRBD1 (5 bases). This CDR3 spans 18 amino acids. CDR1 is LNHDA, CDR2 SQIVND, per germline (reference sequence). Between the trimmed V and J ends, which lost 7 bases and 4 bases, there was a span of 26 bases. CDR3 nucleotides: TGTGCCAGTAAAAGGAGGAAGGGGACTGCACAGCCTAATCAGCCCCAGCATTTT. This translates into CASKRRKGTAQPNQPQHF.

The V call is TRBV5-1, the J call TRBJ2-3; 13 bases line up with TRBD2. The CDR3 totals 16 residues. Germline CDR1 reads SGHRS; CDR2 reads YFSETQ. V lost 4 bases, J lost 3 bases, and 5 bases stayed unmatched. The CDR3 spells CASSRQGLAGTDTQYF. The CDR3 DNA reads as TGCGCCAGCAGCCGCCAGGGACTAGCGGGAACAGATACGCAGTATTTT.

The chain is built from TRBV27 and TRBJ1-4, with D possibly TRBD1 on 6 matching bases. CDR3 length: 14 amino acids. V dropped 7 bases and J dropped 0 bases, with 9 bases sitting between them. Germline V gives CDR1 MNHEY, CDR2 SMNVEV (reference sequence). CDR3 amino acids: CASKGVATNEKLFF. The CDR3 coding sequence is TGTGCCAGCAAGGGGGTTGCAACTAATGAAAAACTGTTTTTT.

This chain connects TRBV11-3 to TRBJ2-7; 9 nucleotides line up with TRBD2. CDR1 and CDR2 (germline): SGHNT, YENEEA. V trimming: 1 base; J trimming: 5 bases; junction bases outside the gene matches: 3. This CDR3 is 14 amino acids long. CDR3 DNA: TGTGCCAGCAGCTTAGCAAGCGGGAGGAACGAGCAGTACTTC. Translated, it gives CASSLASGRNEQYF. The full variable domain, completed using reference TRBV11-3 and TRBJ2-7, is EAGVVQSPRYKIIEKKQPVAFWCNPISGHNTLYWYLQNLGQGPELLIRYENEEAVDDSQLPKDRFSAERLKGVDSTLKIQPAELGDSAVYLCASSLASGRNEQYFGPGTRLTVT.

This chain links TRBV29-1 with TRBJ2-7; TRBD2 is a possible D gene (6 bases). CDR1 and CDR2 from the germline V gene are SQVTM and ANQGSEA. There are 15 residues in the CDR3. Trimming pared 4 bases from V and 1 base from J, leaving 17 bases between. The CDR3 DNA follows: TGCAGCGTTGGGGAGCGGGCCAAGCGATCCTACGAGCAGTACTTC. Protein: CSVGERAKRSYEQYF.

The CDR3 region is CASSIYWGQGSNQPQHF. CDR3 nucleotide sequence: TGTGCCAGTAGTATATATTGGGGACAGGGTAGCAATCAGCCCCAGCATTTT. The rearrangement joins TRBV19 to TRBJ1-5, with TRBD1 matching over 9 bases. Trimming removed 2 bases from V and 0 bases from J; junction bases left unmatched: 5. The germline V gene encodes CDR1 LNHDA and CDR2 SQIVND (reference sequence). This CDR3 is built from 17 residues.

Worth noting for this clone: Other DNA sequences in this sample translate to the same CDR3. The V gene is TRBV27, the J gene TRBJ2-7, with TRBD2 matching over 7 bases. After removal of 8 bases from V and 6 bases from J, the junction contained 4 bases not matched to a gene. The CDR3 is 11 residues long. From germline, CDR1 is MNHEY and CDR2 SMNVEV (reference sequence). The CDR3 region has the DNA TGTGCCAGCTCCTCGGGGGGCGAGCAGTACTTC. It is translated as CASSSGGEQYF.

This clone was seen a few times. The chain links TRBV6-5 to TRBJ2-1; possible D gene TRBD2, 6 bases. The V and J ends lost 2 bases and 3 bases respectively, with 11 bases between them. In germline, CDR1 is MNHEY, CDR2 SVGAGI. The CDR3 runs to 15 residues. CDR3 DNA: TGTGCCAGCAGTTACCGCGGGGTAGGCTACAATGAGCAGTTCTTC. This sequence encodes CASSYRGVGYNEQFF.

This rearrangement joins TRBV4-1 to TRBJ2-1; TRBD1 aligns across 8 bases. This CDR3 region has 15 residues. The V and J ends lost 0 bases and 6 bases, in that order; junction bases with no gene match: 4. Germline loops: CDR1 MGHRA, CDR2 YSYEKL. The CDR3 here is CASSQDQGAFNEQFF. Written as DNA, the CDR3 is TGCGCCAGCAGCCAAGATCAGGGGGCTTTCAATGAGCAGTTCTTC.

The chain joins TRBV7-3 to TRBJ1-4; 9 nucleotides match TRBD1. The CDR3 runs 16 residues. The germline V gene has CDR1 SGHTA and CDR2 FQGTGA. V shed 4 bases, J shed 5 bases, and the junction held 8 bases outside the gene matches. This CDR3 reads CASSSQTDRGNEKLFF. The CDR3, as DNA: TGTGCCAGCAGCTCCCAGACTGACAGGGGGAATGAAAAACTGTTTTTT.

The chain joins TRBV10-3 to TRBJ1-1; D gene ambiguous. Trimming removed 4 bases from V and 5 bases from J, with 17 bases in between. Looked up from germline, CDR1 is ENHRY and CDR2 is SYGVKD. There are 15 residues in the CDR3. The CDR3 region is CAISVFDGRGTEAFF. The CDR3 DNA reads TGTGCCATCAGTGTTTTTGATGGGAGAGGTACTGAAGCTTTCTTT.

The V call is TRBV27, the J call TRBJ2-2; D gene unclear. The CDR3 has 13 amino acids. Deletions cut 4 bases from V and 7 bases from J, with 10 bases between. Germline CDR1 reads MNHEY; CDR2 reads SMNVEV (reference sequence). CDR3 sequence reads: CASSSSEVGELFF. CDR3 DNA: TGTGCCAGCAGTTCCAGTGAGGTCGGGGAGCTGTTTTTT.

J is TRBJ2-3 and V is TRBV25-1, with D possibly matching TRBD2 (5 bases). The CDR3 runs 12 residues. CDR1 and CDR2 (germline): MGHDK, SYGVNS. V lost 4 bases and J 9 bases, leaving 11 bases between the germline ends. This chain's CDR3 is CASSADSETQYF. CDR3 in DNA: TGTGCCAGCAGTGCGGACTCCGAAACGCAGTATTTT. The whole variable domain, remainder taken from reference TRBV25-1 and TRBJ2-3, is EADIYQTPRYLVIGTGKKITLECSQTMGHDKMYWYQQDPGMELHLIHYSYGVNSTEKGDLSSESTVSRIRTEHFPLTLESARPSHTSQYLCASSADSETQYFGPGTRLTVL.

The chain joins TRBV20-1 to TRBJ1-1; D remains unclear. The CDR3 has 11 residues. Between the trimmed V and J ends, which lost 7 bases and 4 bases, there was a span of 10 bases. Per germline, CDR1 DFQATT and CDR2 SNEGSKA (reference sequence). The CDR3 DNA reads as TGCAGTGTCGCCCGGGGCACTGAAGCTTTCTTT. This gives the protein CSVARGTEAFF.

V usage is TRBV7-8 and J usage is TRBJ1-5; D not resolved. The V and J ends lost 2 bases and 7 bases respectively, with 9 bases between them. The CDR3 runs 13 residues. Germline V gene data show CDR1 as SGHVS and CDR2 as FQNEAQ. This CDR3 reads CASSLSGGQPQHF. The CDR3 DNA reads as TGTGCCAGCAGCTTATCAGGAGGGCAGCCCCAGCATTTT.

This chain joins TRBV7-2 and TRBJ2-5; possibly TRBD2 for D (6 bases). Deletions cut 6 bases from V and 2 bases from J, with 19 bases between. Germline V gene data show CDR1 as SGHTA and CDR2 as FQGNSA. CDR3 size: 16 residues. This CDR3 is CASSLRSSGLQETQYF. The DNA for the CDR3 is TGTGCCAGCAGTCTACGTTCAAGCGGGTTGCAAGAGACCCAGTACTTC.

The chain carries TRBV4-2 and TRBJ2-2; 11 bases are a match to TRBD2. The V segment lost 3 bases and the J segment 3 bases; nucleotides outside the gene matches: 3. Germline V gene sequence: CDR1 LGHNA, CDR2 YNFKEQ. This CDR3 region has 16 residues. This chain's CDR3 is CASSQGLADYTGELFF. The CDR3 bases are TGTGCCAGCAGCCAGGGACTAGCGGATTACACCGGGGAGCTGTTTTTT.